This T cell receptor (beta chain) was identified in a study of T cell responses to AZD1222 COVID-19 vaccine. A remark on this clone: Its antigen is not identified.

Whole-study findings and limits: Baseline seropositivity characterized only a handful of AZD1222 recipients.

Measured with immunoSEQ multiplex PCR; TCRdb has only the in-frame clones, and not every one. The repertoire holds some 130,000 clones, approximately 91% seen once, with 2.4% in the top ten. CDR3 length equals 14 residues. The V gene lost 3 bases and the J gene lost 7 bases, with 13 bases spanning the gap. The germline CDR1 and CDR2 sequences are KGHSH and LQKENI. The sample was peripheral blood, taken on day 0 of AZD1222 vaccination. This clonotype originated in an adult in good health. V and J are TRBV18 and TRBJ2-4, with TRBD2 as a possible D gene (5 bases). CDR3 amino acids: CASSPSSSVNIQYF. CDR3 nucleotides: TGTGCCAGCTCACCGAGCAGTAGCGTGAACATTCAGTACTTC. Full variable domain (outside the CDR3, taken from reference TRBV18 and TRBJ2-4): NAGVMQNPRHLVRRRGQEARLRCSPMKGHSHVYWYRQLPEEGLKFMVYLQKENIIDESGMPKERFSAEFPKEGPSILRIQQVVRGDSAAYFCASSPSSSVNIQYFGAGTRLSVL.